This T cell receptor (beta chain) was captured in a study of T-cell memory formation after mild COVID-19. Study-level points and caveats: CD4+ contracting clones were mainly CM and EM; CD8+ ones, EMRA.

On this clonotype itself: Its specificity is not known.

Germline assignment: CDR1 KGHDR and CDR2 SFDVKD. The CDR3 is 13 amino acids. Trimming took off 4 bases at V and 5 bases at J, with 10 bases between the two ends. TCRdb redid the calling of the 5' RACE reads with MiXCR, one entry per CDR3 protein. In the table there are about 450,000 distinct CDR3 sequences, about a quarter of which are singletons. Sequenced input: PBMCs or a T cell subset sorted from them (not recorded which). The chain is built from TRBV24-1 and TRBJ1-2, with a weak D call TRBD1 (5 bases). The clonotype comes from an adult woman who had mild COVID-19 (a few samples of this study predate the infection). Cell type and time point are not known. CDR3 loop: CATSEGTIYGYTF. CDR3 coding DNA: TGTGCCACCAGTGAAGGGACGATATATGGCTACACCTTC.